This TCR beta chain was captured by sequencing in a study of blood T cell repertoires in COVID-19. On the study more broadly: Both acute and convalescent COVID-19 samples were obtained from the United States, Italy and Spain. PBMCs, B-cell-depleted T cells, or T cells were the source of the cDNA or gDNA that made up the material.

This clone was observed a handful of times. The V gene's germline CDR1 is MNHEY and CDR2 SMNVEV (reference sequence). The V gene end was trimmed by 5 bases and the J gene end by 1 base; junction bases not matched to a gene: 17. The CDR3 consists of 18 residues. In the original processing: Quantification of nucleated cells was approximated via reference gene primer amplification. The data were produced by immunoSEQ multiplex PCR, yet TCRdb's version contains in-frame clones alone and is incomplete. V, J and clone size were drawn from that table, and D and trimming were deduced from the DNA. This table has approximately 300,000 clones, over 80% appearing once.

The clonotype originates from a woman aged 50 to 65 with active or convalescent COVID-19. Sequencing input: peripheral blood. The V and J genes are TRBV27 and TRBJ2-7; TRBD2 aligns across 7 bases. The CDR3 region is CASSPLKGGSGNSYEQYF. In DNA form, the CDR3 reads TGTGCCAGCAGTCCCCTCAAGGGAGGCAGCGGGAATTCCTACGAGCAGTACTTC.